This T cell receptor beta chain originates from a study of T cell repertoires in cytomegalovirus infection. Study in general: Use of recently identified HLA-C-restricted and well-studied HLA-B-restricted CMV epitopes was part of the study. Indications came from public TCR beta signatures; they pointed to CMV infection and to a matching HLA type.

This CDR3 has 14 amino acids. Trimming stripped 5 bases from V and 8 bases from J, with 15 bases between. TCRdb reanalysed the reads using MiXCR and keeps one entry per CDR3 protein. The data hold about 350,000 distinct CDR3 sequences, with 34% observed a single time. This clonotype has just one count. Its antigen is still unknown. The chain couples TRBV12-3 or TRBV12-4 to TRBJ1-4; possible D gene TRBD1, 6 bases. The sequence was collected from a human donor in good health (CMV status not recorded). Some clones in this sample may be carry-over from other donors' samples. The sequences come from cultured PBMCs, collected from culture after CMV antigen stimulation. DNA for the CDR3: TGTGCCAGCAGTCCGCCAGGGGTAGGAGAAAAACTGTTTTTT. It translates to CASSPPGVGEKLFF.